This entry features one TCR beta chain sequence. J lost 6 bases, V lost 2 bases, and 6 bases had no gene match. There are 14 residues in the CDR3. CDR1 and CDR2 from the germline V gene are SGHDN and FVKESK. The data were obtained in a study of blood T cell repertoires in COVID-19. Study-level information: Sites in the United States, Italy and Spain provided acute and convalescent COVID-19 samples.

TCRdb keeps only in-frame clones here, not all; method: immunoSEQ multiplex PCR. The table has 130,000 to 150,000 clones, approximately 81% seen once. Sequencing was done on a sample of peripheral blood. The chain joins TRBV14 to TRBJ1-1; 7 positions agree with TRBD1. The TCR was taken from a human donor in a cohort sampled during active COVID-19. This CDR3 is CASSQRQGRAEAFF. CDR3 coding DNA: TGTGCCAGCAGCCAACGACAGGGTCGGGCTGAAGCTTTCTTT. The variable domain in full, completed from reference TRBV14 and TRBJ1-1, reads EAGVTQFPSHSVIEKGQTVTLRCDPISGHDNLYWYRRVMGKEIKFLLHFVKESKQDESGMPNNRFLAERTGGTYSTLKVQPAELEDSGVYFCASSQRQGRAEAFFGQGTRLTVV.